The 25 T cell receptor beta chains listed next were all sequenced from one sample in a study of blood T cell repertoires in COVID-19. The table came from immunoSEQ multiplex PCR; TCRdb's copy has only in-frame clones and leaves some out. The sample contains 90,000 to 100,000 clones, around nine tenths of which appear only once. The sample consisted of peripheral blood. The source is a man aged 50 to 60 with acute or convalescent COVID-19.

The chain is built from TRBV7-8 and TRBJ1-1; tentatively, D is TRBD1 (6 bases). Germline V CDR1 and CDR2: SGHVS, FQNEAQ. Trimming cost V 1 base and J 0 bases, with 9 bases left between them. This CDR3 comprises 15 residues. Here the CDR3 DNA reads TGTGCCAGCAGCTTAGGGGCAGGGGTGAACACTGAAGCTTTCTTT. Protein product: CASSLGAGVNTEAFF. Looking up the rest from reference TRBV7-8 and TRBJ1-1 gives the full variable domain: GAGVSQSPRYKVAKRGQDVALRCDPISGHVSLFWYQQALGQGPEFLTYFQNEAQLDKSGLPSDRFFAERPEGSVSTLKIQRTQQEDSAVYLCASSLGAGVNTEAFFGQGTRLTVV.

DNA for the CDR3: TGTGCCAGCAGCATGACTAGATCCGAGCAGTACTTC. It encodes CASSMTRSEQYF. The rearrangement links TRBV3-1 (or the pseudogene TRBV3-2) to TRBJ2-7, with D possibly being TRBD2 (6 bases). Germline V CDR1 and CDR2: LGHDT, YNNKEL (reference sequence). This CDR3 has 12 amino acids. Trimming shortened V by 5 bases and J by 6 bases, and 11 bases separated the two germline ends.

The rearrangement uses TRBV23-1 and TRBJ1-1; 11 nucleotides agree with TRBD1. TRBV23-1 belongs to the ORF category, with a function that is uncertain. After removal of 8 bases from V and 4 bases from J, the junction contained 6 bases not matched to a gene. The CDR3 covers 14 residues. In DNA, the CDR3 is TGCGCCAGCCGACAGGACAGGGGGCCCACTGAAGCTTTCTTT. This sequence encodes CASRQDRGPTEAFF.

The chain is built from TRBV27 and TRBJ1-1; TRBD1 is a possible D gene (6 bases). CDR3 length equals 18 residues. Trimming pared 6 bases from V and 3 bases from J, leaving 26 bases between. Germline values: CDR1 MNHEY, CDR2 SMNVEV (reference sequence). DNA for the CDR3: TGTGCCAGCAGCTTAACCGACCGGGATCTAAAGGGGGACACTGAAGCTTTCTTT. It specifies CASSLTDRDLKGDTEAFF.

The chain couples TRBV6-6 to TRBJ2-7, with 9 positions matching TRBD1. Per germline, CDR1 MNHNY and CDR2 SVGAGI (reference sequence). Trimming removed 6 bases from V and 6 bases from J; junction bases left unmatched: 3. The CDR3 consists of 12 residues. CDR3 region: CASRQGAGEQYF. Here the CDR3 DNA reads TGTGCCAGCAGACAGGGGGCGGGCGAGCAGTACTTC.

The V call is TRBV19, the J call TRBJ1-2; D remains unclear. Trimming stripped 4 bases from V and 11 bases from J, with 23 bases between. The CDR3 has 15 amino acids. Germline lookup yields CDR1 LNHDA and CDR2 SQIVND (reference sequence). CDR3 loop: CASSTDRAARGGYTF. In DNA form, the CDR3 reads TGTGCCAGTAGTACGGACCGGGCAGCGCGGGGAGGATACACCTTC. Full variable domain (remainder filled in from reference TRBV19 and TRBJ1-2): DGGITQSPKYLFRKEGQNVTLSCEQNLNHDAMYWYRQDPGQGLRLIYYSQIVNDFQKGDIAEGYSVSREKKESFPLTVTSAQKNPTAFYLCASSTDRAARGGYTFGSGTRLTVV.

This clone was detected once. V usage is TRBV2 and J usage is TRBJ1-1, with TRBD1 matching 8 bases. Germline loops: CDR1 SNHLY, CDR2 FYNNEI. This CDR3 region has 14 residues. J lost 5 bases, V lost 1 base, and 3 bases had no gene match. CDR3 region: CASSEGQGRTEAFF. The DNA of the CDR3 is TGTGCCAGCAGTGAAGGACAGGGGAGGACTGAAGCTTTCTTT. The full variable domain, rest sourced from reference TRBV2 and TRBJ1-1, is EPEVTQTPSHQVTQMGQEVILRCVPISNHLYFYWYRQILGQKVEFLVSFYNNEISEKSEIFDDQFSVERPDGSNFTLKIRSTKLEDSAMYFCASSEGQGRTEAFFGQGTRLTVV.

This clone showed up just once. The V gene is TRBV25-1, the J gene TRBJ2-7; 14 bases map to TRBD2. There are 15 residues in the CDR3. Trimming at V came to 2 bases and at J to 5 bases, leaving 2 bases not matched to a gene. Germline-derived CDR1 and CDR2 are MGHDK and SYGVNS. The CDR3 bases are TGTGCCAGCAGTGAACCGGGACTAGCGGGAGACGAGCAGTACTTC. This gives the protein CASSEPGLAGDEQYF.

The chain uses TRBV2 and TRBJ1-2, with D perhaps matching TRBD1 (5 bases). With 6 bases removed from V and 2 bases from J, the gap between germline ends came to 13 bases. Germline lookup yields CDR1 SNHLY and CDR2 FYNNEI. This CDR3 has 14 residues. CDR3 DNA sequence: TGTGCCAGCAGGGCAAAACAGGTGAACTATGGCTACACCTTC. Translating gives CASRAKQVNYGYTF.

The CDR3 protein is CASSLVTGGVNEQYF. The CDR3 DNA is TGCGCCAGCAGCTTGGTTACGGGAGGGGTCAACGAGCAGTACTTC. V and J are TRBV5-1 and TRBJ2-7, with 8 bases lining up with TRBD2. Germline CDR1 reads SGHRS; CDR2 reads YFSETQ. The CDR3 has 15 amino acids. The ends lost 0 bases at V and 5 bases at J; junction bases unmatched: 7.

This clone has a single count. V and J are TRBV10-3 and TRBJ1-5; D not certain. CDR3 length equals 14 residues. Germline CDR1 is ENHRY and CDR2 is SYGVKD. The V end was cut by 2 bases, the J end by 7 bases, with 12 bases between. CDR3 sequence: CAISEAEGEQPQHF. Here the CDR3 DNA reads TGTGCCATCAGTGAGGCGGAGGGAGAACAGCCCCAGCATTTT.

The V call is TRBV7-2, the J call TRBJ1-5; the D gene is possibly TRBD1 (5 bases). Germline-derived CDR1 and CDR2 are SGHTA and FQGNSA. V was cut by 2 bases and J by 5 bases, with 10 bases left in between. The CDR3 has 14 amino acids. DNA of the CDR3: TGTGCCAGCAGCTTATGGGCAGGGCATCAGCCCCAGCATTTT. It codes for CASSLWAGHQPQHF.

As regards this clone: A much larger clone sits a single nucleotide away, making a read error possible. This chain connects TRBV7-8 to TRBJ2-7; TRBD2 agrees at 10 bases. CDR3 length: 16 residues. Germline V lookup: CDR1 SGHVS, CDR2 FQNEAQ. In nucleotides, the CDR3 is TGTGCCAACAGCCTAGGGGGACTAGCGTCCTCCTACGAGCAGTACTTC. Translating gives CANSLGGLASSYEQYF.

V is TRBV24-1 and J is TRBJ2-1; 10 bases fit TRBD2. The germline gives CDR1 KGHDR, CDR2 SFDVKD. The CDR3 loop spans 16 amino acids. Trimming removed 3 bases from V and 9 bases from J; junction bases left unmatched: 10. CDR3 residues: CATSDPGLAELGEQFF. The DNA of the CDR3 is TGTGCCACCAGTGATCCCGGACTAGCGGAGTTGGGTGAGCAGTTCTTC.

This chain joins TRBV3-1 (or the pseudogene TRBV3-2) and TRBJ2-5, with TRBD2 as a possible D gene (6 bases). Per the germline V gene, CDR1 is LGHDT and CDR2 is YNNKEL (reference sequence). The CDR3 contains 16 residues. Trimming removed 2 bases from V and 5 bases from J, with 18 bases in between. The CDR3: CASSQHDRVAGETQYF. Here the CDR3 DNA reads TGTGCCAGCAGCCAACACGACAGAGTCGCGGGGGAGACCCAGTACTTC.

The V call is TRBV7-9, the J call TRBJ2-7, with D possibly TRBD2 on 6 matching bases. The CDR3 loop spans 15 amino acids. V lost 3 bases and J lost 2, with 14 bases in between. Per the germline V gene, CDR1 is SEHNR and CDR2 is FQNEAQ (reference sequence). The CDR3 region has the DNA TGTGCCAGCAGCTTCTATGGGGGGATGGCCTACGAGCAGTACTTC. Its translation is CASSFYGGMAYEQYF.

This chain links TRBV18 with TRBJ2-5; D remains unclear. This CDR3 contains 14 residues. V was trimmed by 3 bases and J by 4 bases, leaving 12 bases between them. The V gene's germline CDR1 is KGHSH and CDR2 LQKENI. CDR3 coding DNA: TGTGCCAGCTCACCGATCGCTCCGGGAGAGACCCAGTACTTC. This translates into CASSPIAPGETQYF.

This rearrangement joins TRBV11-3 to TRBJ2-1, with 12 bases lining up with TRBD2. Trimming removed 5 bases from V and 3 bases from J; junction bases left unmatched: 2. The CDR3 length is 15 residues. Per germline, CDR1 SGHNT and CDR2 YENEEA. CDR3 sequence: CASSAGLAGYNEQFF. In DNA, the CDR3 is TGTGCCAGCAGCGCGGGACTAGCGGGCTACAATGAGCAGTTCTTC. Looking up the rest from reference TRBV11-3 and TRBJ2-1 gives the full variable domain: EAGVVQSPRYKIIEKKQPVAFWCNPISGHNTLYWYLQNLGQGPELLIRYENEEAVDDSQLPKDRFSAERLKGVDSTLKIQPAELGDSAVYLCASSAGLAGYNEQFFGPGTRLTVL.

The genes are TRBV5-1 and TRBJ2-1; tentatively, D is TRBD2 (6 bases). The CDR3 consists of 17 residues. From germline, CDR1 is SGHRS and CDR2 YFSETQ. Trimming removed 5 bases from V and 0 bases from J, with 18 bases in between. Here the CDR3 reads CASRSGLVLTSYNEQFF. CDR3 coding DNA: TGCGCCAGCAGGTCGGGACTCGTGCTTACCTCCTACAATGAGCAGTTCTTC.

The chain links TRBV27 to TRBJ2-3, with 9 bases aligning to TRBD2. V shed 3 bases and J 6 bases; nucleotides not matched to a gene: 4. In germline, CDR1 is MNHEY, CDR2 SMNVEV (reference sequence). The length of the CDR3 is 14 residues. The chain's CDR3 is CASSFLAGSDTQYF. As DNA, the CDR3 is TGTGCCAGCAGTTTTCTAGCGGGATCTGATACGCAGTATTTT.

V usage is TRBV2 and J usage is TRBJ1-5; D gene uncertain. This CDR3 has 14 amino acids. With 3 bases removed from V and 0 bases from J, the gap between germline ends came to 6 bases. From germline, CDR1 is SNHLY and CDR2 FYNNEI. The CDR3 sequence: CASSDRGSNQPQHF. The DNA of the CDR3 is TGTGCCAGCAGTGATCGGGGTAGCAATCAGCCCCAGCATTTT.

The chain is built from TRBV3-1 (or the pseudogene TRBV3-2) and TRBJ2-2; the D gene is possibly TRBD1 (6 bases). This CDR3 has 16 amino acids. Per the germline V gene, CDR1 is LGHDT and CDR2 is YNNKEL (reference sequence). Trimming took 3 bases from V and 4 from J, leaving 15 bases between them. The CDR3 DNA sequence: TGTGCCAGCAGCCAGGGATCAGGGGCGCGCACCGGGGAGCTGTTTTTT. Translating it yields CASSQGSGARTGELFF.

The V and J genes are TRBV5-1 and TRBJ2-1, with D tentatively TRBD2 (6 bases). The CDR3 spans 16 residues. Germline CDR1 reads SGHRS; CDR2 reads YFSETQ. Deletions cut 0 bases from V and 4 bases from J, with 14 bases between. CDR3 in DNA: TGCGCCAGCAGCTTGGTTTCCGGGACTTCATACAATGAGCAGTTCTTC. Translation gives CASSLVSGTSYNEQFF.

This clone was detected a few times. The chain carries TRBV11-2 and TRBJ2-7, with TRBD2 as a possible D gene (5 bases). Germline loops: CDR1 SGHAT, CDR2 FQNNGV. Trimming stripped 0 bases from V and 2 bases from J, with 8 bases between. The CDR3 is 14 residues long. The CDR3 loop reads CASSLEYGAYEQYF. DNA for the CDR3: TGTGCCAGCAGCTTAGAGTACGGGGCCTACGAGCAGTACTTC.

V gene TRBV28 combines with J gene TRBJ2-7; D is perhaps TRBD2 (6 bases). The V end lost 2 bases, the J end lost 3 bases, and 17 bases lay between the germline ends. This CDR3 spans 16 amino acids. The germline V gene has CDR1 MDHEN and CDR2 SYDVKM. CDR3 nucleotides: TGTGCCAGCAGTTTAGAATTTGGCGGGAAGGGCTACGAGCAGTACTTC. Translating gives CASSLEFGGKGYEQYF.